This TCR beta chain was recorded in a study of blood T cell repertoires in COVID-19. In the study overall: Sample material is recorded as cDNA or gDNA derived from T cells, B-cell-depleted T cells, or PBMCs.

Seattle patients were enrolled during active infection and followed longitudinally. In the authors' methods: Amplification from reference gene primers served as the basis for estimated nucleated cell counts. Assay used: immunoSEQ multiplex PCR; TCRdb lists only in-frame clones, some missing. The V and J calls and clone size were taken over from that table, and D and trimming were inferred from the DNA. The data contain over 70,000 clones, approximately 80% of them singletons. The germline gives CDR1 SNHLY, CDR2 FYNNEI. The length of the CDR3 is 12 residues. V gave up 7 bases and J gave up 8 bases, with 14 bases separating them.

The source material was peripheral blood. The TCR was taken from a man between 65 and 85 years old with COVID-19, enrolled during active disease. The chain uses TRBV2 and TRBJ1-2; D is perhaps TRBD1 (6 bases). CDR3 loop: CASKSGEIGYTF. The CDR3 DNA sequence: TGTGCCAGCAAGTCAGGGGAGATCGGCTACACCTTC.